One TCR beta chain is described in this entry. Its antigen is not identified. The source of the sample is a study of cytomegalovirus exposure and HLA in healthy donors. Vbeta (60) and Jbeta (13) primers were used in the PCR. Measured with immunoSEQ multiplex PCR; TCRdb has only the in-frame clones, and not every one. Of a few hundred thousand clones listed, approximately 78% were seen once; the top ten hold 2.9%. Whole-study results and caveats: Most TCRs appeared rarely, but some public TCRs recurred in many donors. It emerged from a later analysis that several of the most significant clusters appeared to be linked to common viral pathogens.

Germline CDR1 reads LNHDA; CDR2 reads SQIVND (reference sequence). V gave up 8 bases and J gave up 3 bases, with 8 bases separating them. There are 13 residues in the CDR3. This receptor was obtained from a man in his thirties or forties in good health and CMV-seronegative. The rearrangement joins TRBV19 to TRBJ1-6; D is unresolved. Input material: PBMCs. CDR3 in amino acids: CASRQVYNSPLHF. The CDR3 DNA sequence: TGTGCCAGTCGCCAGGTCTATAATTCACCCCTCCACTTT. Together with reference TRBV19 and TRBJ1-6, the CDR3 gives the full variable domain: DGGITQSPKYLFRKEGQNVTLSCEQNLNHDAMYWYRQDPGQGLRLIYYSQIVNDFQKGDIAEGYSVSREKKESFPLTVTSAQKNPTAFYLCASRQVYNSPLHFGNGTRLTVT.